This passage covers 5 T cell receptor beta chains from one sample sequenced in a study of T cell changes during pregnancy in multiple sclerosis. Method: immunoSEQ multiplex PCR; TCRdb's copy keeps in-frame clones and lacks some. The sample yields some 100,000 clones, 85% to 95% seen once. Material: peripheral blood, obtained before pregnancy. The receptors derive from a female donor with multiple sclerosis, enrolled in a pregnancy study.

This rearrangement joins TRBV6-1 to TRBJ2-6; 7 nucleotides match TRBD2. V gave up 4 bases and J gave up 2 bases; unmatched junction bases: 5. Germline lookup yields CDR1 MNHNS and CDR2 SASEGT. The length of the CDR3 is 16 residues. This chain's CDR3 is CASSGREGTGANVLTF. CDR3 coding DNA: TGTGCCAGCAGTGGGAGGGAGGGAACTGGGGCCAACGTCCTGACTTTC.

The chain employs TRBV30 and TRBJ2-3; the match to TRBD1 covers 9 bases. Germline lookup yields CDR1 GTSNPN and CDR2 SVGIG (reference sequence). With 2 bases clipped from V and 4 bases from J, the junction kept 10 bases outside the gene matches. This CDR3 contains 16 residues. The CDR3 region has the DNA TGTGCCTGGAGTACACAGGGGGCTATTCTTGCAGATACGCAGTATTTT. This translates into CAWSTQGAILADTQYF.

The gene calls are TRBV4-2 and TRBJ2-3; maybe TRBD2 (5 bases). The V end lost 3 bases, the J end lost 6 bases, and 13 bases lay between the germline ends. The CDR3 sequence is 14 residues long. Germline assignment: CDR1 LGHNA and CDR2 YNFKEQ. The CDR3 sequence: CASSQVRGSDTQYF. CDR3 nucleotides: TGTGCCAGCAGCCAGGTCCGGGGTTCGGATACGCAGTATTTT.

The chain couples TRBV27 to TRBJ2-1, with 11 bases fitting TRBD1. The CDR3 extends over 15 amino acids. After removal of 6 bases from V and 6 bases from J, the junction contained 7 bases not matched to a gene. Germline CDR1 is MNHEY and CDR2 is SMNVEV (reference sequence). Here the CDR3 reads CASRLGQGAGNEQFF. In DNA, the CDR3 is TGTGCCAGCAGACTAGGACAGGGGGCGGGCAATGAGCAGTTCTTC.

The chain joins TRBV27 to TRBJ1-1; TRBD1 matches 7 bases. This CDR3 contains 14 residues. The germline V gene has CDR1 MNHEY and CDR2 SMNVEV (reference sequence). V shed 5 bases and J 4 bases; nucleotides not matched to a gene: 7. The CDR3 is CASSQRQGGTEAFF. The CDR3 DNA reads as TGTGCCAGCAGTCAGCGACAGGGAGGCACTGAAGCTTTCTTT.